This T cell receptor (beta chain) is from a study of cytomegalovirus exposure and HLA in healthy donors. Study-wide results and caveats: The number of N-insertions in an Asian-associated ancestry cluster was reportedly below the approximately 600-donor mean in a later analysis. It was likely that a cluster of highly shared sequence variants was a sequencing artifact. TCR beta V segments were, for the most part, productive about 87% or about 30% of the time in an earlier analysis.

Comments on this clone: What it binds is unknown.

A multiplex PCR was run with 60 Vbeta primers and 13 Jbeta primers. TCRdb keeps only in-frame clones here, not all; method: immunoSEQ multiplex PCR. The sample comprises fewer than 200,000 clones, 70% to 85% of which are singletons, and about 0.72% rests with the top ten. Germline V CDR1 and CDR2: MNHNS, SASEGT. The CDR3 has 14 residues. Germline trimming cut 4 bases from V and 8 bases from J; bases unmatched to any gene: 10. Although they were nominally healthy when sampled, donors likely had unrecorded immune exposures. This clonotype was sampled from a woman aged 40 to 50 in good health and CMV-seronegative. The sequencing sample was made of PBMCs. The gene calls are TRBV6-1 and TRBJ1-2; 7 bases line up with TRBD1. In DNA, the CDR3 is TGTGCCAGCAGTGGATTACAGGGGAAAGAGGGCTACACCTTC. This sequence encodes CASSGLQGKEGYTF.